Sequencing of this T cell receptor beta chain was carried out in a study of T cell responses to AZD1222 COVID-19 vaccine (TCRdb year 2021). For context, the study as a whole: AZD1222 recipients whose second dose came at about 4 weeks and those whose second dose came at about 12 weeks were combined into one group, since spike-specific TCR depth and breadth did not differ between the two schedules. A total of about 230 trial participants underwent TCR sequencing, of whom about 210 received two doses of AZD1222 and around 26 received two doses of the MenACWY control vaccine. Trial participants were enrolled into age subgroups of 18-55, 56-69 and 70-plus years, which contained around 150, 29 and 61 TCR-sequenced participants, respectively.

The CDR3 regions of human TCRbeta chains were subjected to immunosequencing. The study's processing was this. TCRs in the repertoires were matched against a reference library of SARS-CoV-2-specific TCRs that had been generated with the MIRA antigen-specificity platform. Breadth was defined as the fraction of unique TCRs that were SARS-CoV-2-associated, and depth was defined as the fraction of total T cells that were SARS-CoV-2-associated. Using the MIRA data, every spike-specific TCR was mapped to the spike region that the TCR reacted to and assigned to either a CD4 or a CD8 class. Log10-transformed breadth and depth values were compared by one-way ANOVA with Sidak's multiple comparisons tests. Entries here come from immuneACCESS through TCRdb and include only in-frame sequences with V and J called. Some clones fail to appear in such tables; in the studies checked, an unresolved V gene covers under half of the shortfall, and the cause of the remainder is unknown. V and J calls and clone size follow that table, whereas D and trimming were derived from the DNA. Across this sample there are around 120,000 clones, with roughly nine tenths seen only once. The ten most abundant clones make up 25% to 35% of the sample.

What this sample's time point label stands for: baseline before first vaccination. Vaccinee samples were obtained from the UK trials COV001 and COV002, which included a single-blind randomized controlled phase 2/3 trial of AZD1222 (ChAdOx1 nCoV-19) in healthy adults. For TCRbeta chain sequencing, PBMC samples were collected from trial participants at day 0 and at day 28 after the second dose. Summary of the overall study and its limitations: The 56-69-year group was small, and its depth increase did not reach significance, likely because of low power. The whole spike protein was spanned by vaccine-associated CD4 TCRs, and dominant responses were seen in regions 160-218 and 743-854. Because no samples from the day 14 peak response were available, repertoires could be characterized only after the peak T cell response. After two AZD1222 doses, both the breadth and the depth of spike-specific TCRs were significantly higher than at day 0 and than in MenACWY recipients. Reportedly, close to half of the unique spike-specific TCRs recognized epitopes lying outside the regions that are mutated in the B.1.351 and B.1.1.7 variants. Conclusions about previously exposed vaccinees were limited because only a handful of AZD1222 recipients were SARS-CoV-2 seropositive at baseline. Participants were mostly white British, with more females than males. The authors suggested clonal diversity may have been underestimated.

This clone has only a few counts. This clone's antigen is unknown. Nothing much larger sits one base from this clone, and base qualities are not available. In the germline V gene (reference sequence), CDR1 corresponds to SGHKS and CDR2 to YYEKEE. From the cysteine up to the phenylalanine, the CDR3 has a length of 16 residues. CDR3 DNA is the only sequence kept; it has 48 bases, read in frame from the first base. Here V drops 0 bases and J drops 3 bases, and the junction holds 5 bases not matched to any gene. The chain links TRBV5-5 with TRBJ2-5, with 10 middle bases fitting TRBD1. This sequence was found in an adult in good health. The sequences come from peripheral blood, collected on day 0 of AZD1222 vaccination. The encoded CDR3 is CASSLGRGTGEETQYF. The sequence in DNA is TGTGCCAGCAGCTTGGGACGTGGGACAGGGGAAGAGACCCAGTACTTC.